The 24 T cell receptor beta chains below were found in one sample sequenced in a study of early T cells in non-severe SARS-CoV-2 infection. TCRdb used MiXCR to reprocess the 5' RACE reads, holding one entry per CDR3 protein. The data show some 75,000 distinct CDR3 sequences, 12% to 15% seen once. The specimen was whole blood. All receptors derive from an adult who was a healthcare worker with PCR-confirmed SARS-CoV-2 infection or an uninfected control (not recorded which).

This clonotype was observed a handful of times. V and J are TRBV25-1 and TRBJ2-7; D may be TRBD1 (5 bases). The CDR3 length is 15 residues. V was cut by 4 bases and J by 0 bases, with 13 bases left in between. The germline V gene has CDR1 MGHDK and CDR2 SYGVNS. CDR3 nucleotide sequence: TGTGCCAGCAGTGGTAGACAGTCCTCCTCCTACGAGCAGTACTTC. It is translated as CASSGRQSSSYEQYF.

This clonotype has at least ten counts. The chain couples TRBV7-9 to TRBJ1-3; D gene uncertain. Germline assignment: CDR1 SEHNR and CDR2 FQNEAQ (reference sequence). CDR3 length: 16 residues. V was trimmed by 5 bases and J by 0 bases, leaving 14 bases between them. This CDR3 reads CASSRTLAPSGNTIYF. CDR3 bases: TGTGCCAGCAGCCGGACCTTGGCCCCCTCTGGAAACACCATATATTTT.

Many counts were recorded for this clonotype. The chain recombines TRBV29-1 with TRBJ1-2; D remains ambiguous. V lost 5 bases to trimming and J lost 1 base, with 5 bases between them. CDR1 and CDR2 (germline): SQVTM, ANQGSEA. This CDR3 has 11 amino acids. CDR3 sequence (DNA): TGCAGCGTTACCAATAACTATGGCTACACCTTC. This translates into CSVTNNYGYTF.

In this sample, this clonotype turned up a few times. This sequence joins TRBV2 and TRBJ1-2, with TRBD1 matching 12 bases. V was pared by 6 bases and J by 8 bases, with 4 bases of the junction left unmatched. Germline CDR1 and CDR2: SNHLY and FYNNEI. There are 13 residues in the CDR3. CDR3 protein: CASRSGTGGGYTF. The CDR3 DNA follows: TGTGCCAGCAGGAGCGGGACAGGGGGCGGCTACACCTTC.

This clonotype has at least ten counts. V is TRBV5-1 and J is TRBJ2-5; D not resolved. The germline CDR1 and CDR2 sequences are SGHRS and YFSETQ. Trimming shortened V by 1 base and J by 5 bases, and 9 bases separated the two germline ends. This CDR3 comprises 13 residues. CDR3 loop: CASSLNGPETQYF. DNA of the CDR3: TGCGCCAGCAGCTTGAACGGACCGGAGACCCAGTACTTC.

The CDR3 bases are TGCAGTGTTCAGGGGGCGTCTGGAAACACCATATATTTT. This codes for CSVQGASGNTIYF. The rearrangement joins TRBV20-1 to TRBJ1-3; 8 bases align to TRBD1. The germline CDR1 and CDR2 sequences are DFQATT and SNEGSKA (reference sequence). J gave up 1 base and V 7 bases, and 3 bases lay outside the gene matches. The CDR3 loop spans 13 amino acids.

The chain is built from TRBV21-1 and TRBJ1-4. TRBV21-1 is a pseudogene. The length of the CDR3 is 14 residues. The CDR3 bases are TGTGCCAGCAGCAGTTACGGAACGAATGAAAAACTGTTTTTT. This gives the protein CASSSYGTNEKLFF.

The V and J genes are TRBV20-1 and TRBJ2-7; 14 bases fit TRBD2. The junction had 3 bases not matched to a gene; V was cut back by 4 bases and J by 4 bases. This CDR3 spans 14 amino acids. From germline, CDR1 is DFQATT and CDR2 SNEGSKA (reference sequence). The CDR3 loop reads CSATGLAGGYEQYF. The CDR3 DNA reads as TGCAGTGCTACCGGACTAGCGGGGGGTTACGAGCAGTACTTC.

The sample holds many counts of this clonotype. V is TRBV10-2 and J is TRBJ1-6; D unclear. The CDR3 is 14 amino acids. Looked up from germline, CDR1 is WSHSY and CDR2 is SAAADI. V was pared by 7 bases and J by 10 bases, with 17 bases between. The CDR3 DNA follows: TGCGCCAGCACCCTCGTCCCTGGGGTATCACCCCTCCACTTT. This encodes CASTLVPGVSPLHF.

Ten or more counts support this clonotype. This chain joins TRBV6-5 and TRBJ1-5; tentative D call: TRBD1 (5 bases). This CDR3 region has 15 residues. The germline CDR1 and CDR2 sequences are MNHEY and SVGAGI. V was pared by 5 bases and J by 0 bases, with 11 bases between. CDR3: CASSLTAYSNQPQHF. Written as DNA, the CDR3 is TGTGCCAGCAGTCTGACAGCATATAGCAATCAGCCCCAGCATTTT.

CDR3 residues: CASSEVRIGELFF. CDR3 DNA: TGTGCCAGCAGTGAAGTACGGATCGGGGAGCTGTTTTTT. V and J are TRBV2 and TRBJ2-2; no clear D. V lost 1 base and J lost 7, with 7 bases in between. Germline CDR1 is SNHLY and CDR2 is FYNNEI. CDR3 length: 13 amino acids. The complete variable domain, with remaining parts taken from reference TRBV2 and TRBJ2-2, reads EPEVTQTPSHQVTQMGQEVILRCVPISNHLYFYWYRQILGQKVEFLVSFYNNEISEKSEIFDDQFSVERPDGSNFTLKIRSTKLEDSAMYFCASSEVRIGELFFGEGSRLTVL.

This clonotype appeared a few times. The gene calls are TRBV9 and TRBJ2-4, with 7 bases aligning to TRBD1. The CDR3 covers 14 residues. Germline V gene lookup returns CDR1 SGDLS and CDR2 YYNGEE. Trimming took 5 bases from V and 4 from J; bases not matched to a gene: 6. The CDR3 DNA sequence: TGTGCCAGCAGTCCTACGGGACAGAAAAACATTCAGTACTTC. Encoded protein: CASSPTGQKNIQYF.

The chain recombines TRBV11-2 with TRBJ2-4; 12 bases are a match to TRBD1. The CDR3 is 15 amino acids. The germline CDR1 and CDR2 sequences are SGHAT and FQNNGV. Trimming took 8 bases from V and 8 from J; bases not matched to a gene: 10. The CDR3 bases are TGTGCCAGCCGAACACCCGGGACAGGGGGCCACATTCAGTACTTC. Translated, it gives CASRTPGTGGHIQYF. Full variable domain (outside the CDR3, taken from reference TRBV11-2 and TRBJ2-4): EAGVAQSPRYKIIEKRQSVAFWCNPISGHATLYWYQQILGQGPKLLIQFQNNGVVDDSQLPKDRFSAERLKGVDSTLKIQPAKLEDSAVYLCASRTPGTGGHIQYFGAGTRLSVL.

V usage is TRBV9 and J usage is TRBJ1-4; 10 bases line up with TRBD1. With V trimmed by 4 bases and J by 4 bases, 4 bases remained unmatched. The germline gives CDR1 SGDLS, CDR2 YYNGEE. The length of the CDR3 is 15 residues. This CDR3 is CASSPRTGGNEKLFF. CDR3 DNA: TGTGCCAGCAGCCCCCGGACAGGGGGTAATGAAAAACTGTTTTTT.

This clonotype was recorded at least ten times. The V gene is TRBV5-1, the J gene TRBJ2-3, with a weak D call TRBD1 (5 bases). With 4 bases removed from V and 2 bases from J, the gap between germline ends came to 8 bases. Germline lookup yields CDR1 SGHRS and CDR2 YFSETQ. The CDR3 loop spans 13 amino acids. The CDR3 DNA reads TGCGCCAGCAGCCAGGGATTCACAGATACGCAGTATTTT. It is translated as CASSQGFTDTQYF.

V usage is TRBV5-4 and J usage is TRBJ2-2, with 9 bases lining up with TRBD2. The junction had 9 bases not matched to a gene; V was cut back by 3 bases and J by 6 bases. Germline V gene lookup returns CDR1 SGHNT and CDR2 YYREEE (reference sequence). This CDR3 region has 16 residues. CDR3 coding DNA: TGTGCCAGCAGCTCCGTGGCGGGGGGGCCCTCCGGGGAGCTGTTTTTT. Its translation is CASSSVAGGPSGELFF.

This clonotype was seen many times. The chain combines TRBV20-1 with TRBJ2-7; no clear D gene. The CDR3 loop spans 13 amino acids. The germline CDR1 and CDR2 sequences are DFQATT and SNEGSKA (reference sequence). Trimming took off 6 bases at V and 6 bases at J, with 18 bases between the two ends. CDR3 amino acids: CSAATFDPGEQYF. The DNA for the CDR3 is TGCAGTGCCGCGACCTTCGACCCTGGCGAGCAGTACTTC.

This clonotype occurred a few times. The gene calls are TRBV6-4 and TRBJ2-1; 9 bases are shared with TRBD2. Trimming at V came to 4 bases and at J to 5 bases, leaving 6 bases not matched to a gene. This CDR3 is built from 15 residues. CDR1 is MRHNA, CDR2 SNTAGT, per germline. The CDR3 DNA reads as TGTGCCAGCAGTGTAAGGCTAGCGGGAAACAATGAGCAGTTCTTC. It yields the protein CASSVRLAGNNEQFF.

V usage is TRBV10-3 and J usage is TRBJ1-5; no reliable D call. The germline CDR1 and CDR2 sequences are ENHRY and SYGVKD. V was pared by 11 bases and J by 8 bases, with 19 bases between. The CDR3 is made up of 13 amino acids. CDR3 sequence: CADPFGDGEPQHF. The CDR3, as DNA: TGTGCCGACCCTTTTGGGGATGGGGAGCCCCAGCATTTT.

About this clonotype itself: A much larger clone differs by one base, so this may be a read error. J is TRBJ2-1 and V is TRBV7-8, with 13 bases matching TRBD2. The CDR3 length is 18 residues. Germline V gene data show CDR1 as SGHVS and CDR2 as FQNEAQ. V was clipped by 5 bases and J by 4 bases; unmatched bases: 11. CDR3 nucleotides: TGTGCCAGCAGCCTCCGTACTAGCGGGGGGGCTTCATACAATGAGCAGTTCTTC. It encodes CASSLRTSGGASYNEQFF.

In this sample, this clonotype turned up many times. V and J are TRBV7-9 and TRBJ2-5, with no clear D. CDR1 is SEHNR, CDR2 FQNEAQ, per germline (reference sequence). The ends were cut back, 5 bases at V and 7 bases at J, with 14 bases in the middle. This CDR3 is 13 amino acids long. The DNA of the CDR3 is TGTGCCAGCAGCGTGACTGCCCCGGGGACCCAGTACTTC. Translating it yields CASSVTAPGTQYF.

This clonotype was picked up a small number of times. The V gene is TRBV7-2, the J gene TRBJ2-5, with a weak D call TRBD2 (5 bases). CDR3 length equals 13 residues. Between the trimmed V and J ends, which lost 3 bases and 5 bases, there was a span of 10 bases. CDR1 is SGHTA, CDR2 FQGNSA, per germline. Here the CDR3 reads CASSFRLTETQYF. The CDR3 region has the DNA TGTGCCAGCAGCTTTCGACTAACGGAGACCCAGTACTTC.

This clonotype occurred a few times. The V gene is TRBV9, the J gene TRBJ2-5, with D possibly matching TRBD1 (6 bases). The CDR3 consists of 14 residues. Trimming took 4 bases from V and 5 from J, leaving 15 bases between them. Germline V gives CDR1 SGDLS, CDR2 YYNGEE. The CDR3 DNA sequence: TGTGCCAGCAGCCCCCGGACAGTAACGGAGACCCAGTACTTC. Protein product: CASSPRTVTETQYF.

This clonotype was observed at least ten times. This sequence joins TRBV19 and TRBJ1-2; tentative D call: TRBD1 (5 bases). V lost 6 bases to trimming and J lost 4 bases, with 15 bases between them. Germline V CDR1 and CDR2: LNHDA, SQIVND (reference sequence). The CDR3 covers 14 residues. The CDR3 DNA reads as TGTGCCAGTAGGCCCGGGACGTCCCTCTATGGCTACACCTTC. Its protein is CASRPGTSLYGYTF. The entire variable domain, with the rest obtained from reference TRBV19 and TRBJ1-2, is as follows: DGGITQSPKYLFRKEGQNVTLSCEQNLNHDAMYWYRQDPGQGLRLIYYSQIVNDFQKGDIAEGYSVSREKKESFPLTVTSAQKNPTAFYLCASRPGTSLYGYTFGSGTRLTVV.